These T cell receptor beta chains were read from a single sample in a study of blood T cell repertoires in COVID-19. TCRdb's table, derived via immunoSEQ multiplex PCR, lists solely in-frame clones and lacks some. The sample shows hundreds of thousands of clones, 85% to 90% of them seen only once. Specimen: PBMCs or T cells enriched from blood (not recorded which). These receptors were collected from a woman younger than 30 who had recovered from COVID-19. Both conserved end residues are part of each CDR3. D genes are given only for firm matches. Clone size appears in some rows only: once, few, many, or a class for an expanded clone.

D: NA
size: NA
J: TRBJ2-2
V: TRBV5-1
DNA: TGCGCCAGCAGCCTAACTACGAACACCGGGGAGCTGTTTTTT
CDR3: CASSLTTNTGELFF

D: TRBD1
size: NA
J: TRBJ2-7
V: TRBV28
DNA: TGTGCCAGCGGGAACAGGGGGCAGTTCAACGAGCAGTACTTC
CDR3: CASGNRGQFNEQYF

D: TRBD1
size: NA
J: TRBJ1-1
V: TRBV29-1
DNA: TGCAGCGGGGTACAGGGGGCTACCAACACTGAAGCTTTCTTT
CDR3: CSGVQGATNTEAFF

D: TRBD2
size: few
J: TRBJ2-5
V: TRBV19
DNA: TGTGCCAGTAGTATTGGGCTAGCGGGGGGCCGAGAGACCCAGTACTTC
CDR3: CASSIGLAGGRETQYF

D: NA
size: few
J: TRBJ1-2
V: TRBV10-3
DNA: TGTGCCATCAGTGTCGGCAGTTCAGGGGATGGCTACACCTTC
CDR3: CAISVGSSGDGYTF

D: NA
size: NA
J: TRBJ2-7
V: TRBV10-2
DNA: TGCGCCAGCAGTGAGACCCGGGACAACCGCTACGAGCAGTACTTC
CDR3: CASSETRDNRYEQYF

D: NA
size: NA
J: TRBJ1-1
V: TRBV2
DNA: TGTGCCAGCAGTCCGATCCCTTTGACAGCGAACACTGAAGCTTTCTTT
CDR3: CASSPIPLTANTEAFF

D: TRBD1
size: NA
J: TRBJ1-1
V: TRBV27
DNA: TGTGCCAGCAGTTTATTGACGGGACAGGGTGGCACTGAAGCTTTCTTT
CDR3: CASSLLTGQGGTEAFF

D: NA
size: NA
J: TRBJ1-5
V: TRBV11-2
DNA: TGTGCCAGCAGCTTCCCCCGGGGGGTCAATCAGCCCCAGCATTTT
CDR3: CASSFPRGVNQPQHF

D: TRBD2
size: NA
J: TRBJ2-5
V: TRBV2
DNA: TGTGCCAGCAAACCCATAGCGGGAGGAGAGACCCAGTACTTC
CDR3: CASKPIAGGETQYF

D: TRBD2
size: NA
J: TRBJ2-5
V: TRBV18
DNA: TGTGCCAGCTCACTTCTGGCTAGCGGGGCCCTCATCTCAGAGACCCAGTACTTC
CDR3: CASSLLASGALISETQYF

D: TRBD1
size: NA
J: TRBJ1-2
V: TRBV5-1
DNA: TGCGCCAGCAGCCTCCTTGGACAGGACCTTTATGGCTACACCTTC
CDR3: CASSLLGQDLYGYTF

D: NA
size: NA
J: TRBJ2-3
V: TRBV11-3
DNA: TGTGCCAGCAGCTTGGGGGGGGGCCCTCCAGATACGCAGTATTTT
CDR3: CASSLGGGPPDTQYF

D: TRBD1
size: few
J: TRBJ1-2
V: TRBV28
DNA: TGTGCCAGCAGTCCCCCTGGACAGGTTATTGGCTACACCTTC
CDR3: CASSPPGQVIGYTF

D: NA
size: few
J: TRBJ1-1
V: TRBV5-5
DNA: TGTGCCAGCAGCTTGGGAGGTGAAGCTTTCTTT
CDR3: CASSLGGEAFF

D: NA
size: NA
J: TRBJ2-7
V: TRBV7-9
DNA: TGTGCCAGCAGACCAGGGACTGCAGACTACGAGCAGTACTTC
CDR3: CASRPGTADYEQYF

D: NA
size: NA
J: TRBJ1-6
V: TRBV27
DNA: TGTGCCAGCAGTCGGACAATAGATAATTCACCCCTCCACTTT
CDR3: CASSRTIDNSPLHF

D: NA
size: NA
J: TRBJ1-2
V: TRBV5-1
DNA: TGCGCCAGCAGCCTGACCGTCACAGGCGACTCCTATGGCTACACCTTC
CDR3: CASSLTVTGDSYGYTF

D: NA
size: NA
J: TRBJ1-4
V: TRBV28
DNA: TGTGCCAGCAGTTTCTCGTTAAGGGGTTCTAATGAAAAACTGTTTTTT
CDR3: CASSFSLRGSNEKLFF

D: NA
size: NA
J: TRBJ2-5
V: TRBV19
DNA: TGTGCCAGTAGTATAGGACAGACTTTCCAAGAGACCCAGTACTTC
CDR3: CASSIGQTFQETQYF

D: NA
size: NA
J: TRBJ2-5
V: TRBV6-5
DNA: TGTGCCAGCAGTTACCGGAAGGGAGGCGAGACCCAGTACTTC
CDR3: CASSYRKGGETQYF

D: NA
size: NA
J: TRBJ2-7
V: TRBV20-1
DNA: TGCAGTGCTAGTAAAGCCGAGCCCCAAACCTACGAGCAGTACTTC
CDR3: CSASKAEPQTYEQYF

D: NA
size: once
J: TRBJ2-7
V: TRBV4-1
DNA: TGCGCCAGCAGCCACCCCGGGCGAGGGCGCGAGCAGTACTTC
CDR3: CASSHPGRGREQYF

D: NA
size: many
J: TRBJ1-4
V: TRBV9
DNA: TGTGCCAGCAGCCGCCGGGTGTCCGAAAAACTGTTTTTT
CDR3: CASSRRVSEKLFF

D: TRBD2
size: NA
J: TRBJ2-7
V: TRBV18
DNA: TGTGCCAGCTCACGAGACTTAGCGGGGTTCACCTACGAGCAGTACTTC
CDR3: CASSRDLAGFTYEQYF

D: NA
size: NA
J: TRBJ2-2
V: TRBV5-1
DNA: TGCGCCAGCAGCCCAGGAGGCCAAGCGAACACCGGGGAGCTGTTTTTT
CDR3: CASSPGGQANTGELFF

D: NA
size: NA
J: TRBJ2-7
V: TRBV10-3
DNA: TGTGCCATCAGGGATCGGGATGGCGGTTCCTACGAGCAGTACTTC
CDR3: CAIRDRDGGSYEQYF

D: NA
size: NA
J: TRBJ1-1
V: TRBV18
DNA: TGTGCCAGCTCACCGGCGGGCAGGGGAACTGAAGCTTTCTTT
CDR3: CASSPAGRGTEAFF

D: TRBD2
size: NA
J: TRBJ2-2
V: TRBV29-1
DNA: TGCAGCGCCGCTAAGCGGGGGGACCACGGGGAGCTGTTTTTT
CDR3: CSAAKRGDHGELFF

D: NA
size: NA
J: TRBJ1-6
V: TRBV28
DNA: TGTGCCAGCAGCCGGGACACTGAAAGTTCACCCCTCCACTTT
CDR3: CASSRDTESSPLHF

D: TRBD2
size: NA
J: TRBJ2-5
V: TRBV2
DNA: TGTGCCAGCAGTGCGGTTAGCGGGGGTCAGGAGACCCAGTACTTC
CDR3: CASSAVSGGQETQYF

D: NA
size: NA
J: TRBJ2-1
V: TRBV4-1
DNA: TGCGCCAGCAGCCAACCCGAAAACAGGTACAATGAGCAGTTCTTC
CDR3: CASSQPENRYNEQFF

D: NA
size: once
J: TRBJ2-3
V: TRBV29-1
DNA: TGCAGCGGGACAGAGAGCACAGATACGCAGTATTTT
CDR3: CSGTESTDTQYF

D: NA
size: NA
J: TRBJ2-2
V: TRBV2
DNA: TGTGCCAGCAGTCTCGGGACTCCGAACACCGGGGAGCTGTTTTTT
CDR3: CASSLGTPNTGELFF

D: TRBD2
size: NA
J: TRBJ2-5
V: TRBV10-1
DNA: TGCGCCAGCAGTGAGGGGGGAGGGTCGTCAGCGACCCAGTACTTC
CDR3: CASSEGGGSSATQYF

D: NA
size: few
J: TRBJ1-2
V: TRBV19
DNA: TGTGCCAGTAGAGGCAGGGATCGTATGCGCTATGGCTACACCTTC
CDR3: CASRGRDRMRYGYTF

D: NA
size: NA
J: TRBJ1-3
V: TRBV6-5
DNA: TGTGCCAGCAGTTACGGGCGTTTCTCTGGAAACACCATATATTTT
CDR3: CASSYGRFSGNTIYF

D: NA
size: NA
J: TRBJ2-1
V: TRBV6-5
DNA: TGTGCCAGCACCCTGATTCCAGGCTTTTACAATGAGCAGTTCTTC
CDR3: CASTLIPGFYNEQFF

D: NA
size: NA
J: TRBJ1-6
V: TRBV5-8
DNA: TGTGCCAGCGGTTCCAATCCCGATCGGGGTAATTCACCCCTCCACTTT
CDR3: CASGSNPDRGNSPLHF

D: TRBD2
size: NA
J: TRBJ2-3
V: TRBV5-1
DNA: TGCGCCAGCAGCGGGACTAGCGGGGGGTTGGATACGCAGTATTTT
CDR3: CASSGTSGGLDTQYF

D: NA
size: NA
J: TRBJ1-1
V: TRBV19
DNA: TGTGCCAGTAGTATTAGGTCGGGGGGTTACACTGAAGCTTTCTTT
CDR3: CASSIRSGGYTEAFF

D: TRBD1
size: NA
J: TRBJ1-5
V: TRBV19
DNA: TGTGCCAGTAGTGACAGGGGGCCGCAGCCCCAGCATTTT
CDR3: CASSDRGPQPQHF